This T cell receptor (beta chain) comes out of a study of T cell changes during pregnancy in multiple sclerosis. V shed 5 bases and J shed 7 bases, with 9 bases lying between them. The germline V gene encodes CDR1 GTSNPN and CDR2 SVGIG (reference sequence). This CDR3 has 12 amino acids. Some clones are missing from TCRdb's copy, which holds only in-frame ones; the method was immunoSEQ multiplex PCR. The data show over 45,000 clones, over 80% seen once. This clone was observed a single time. This material consisted of CD4+ T cells from peripheral blood mononuclear cells, taken in the first trimester of pregnancy. The chain has TRBV30 and TRBJ1-6; the D gene is possibly TRBD1 (6 bases). This sequence was found in a female donor with multiple sclerosis, enrolled in a pregnancy study. The CDR3 here is CAWYRDNSPLHF. As DNA, the CDR3 is TGTGCCTGGTACAGGGACAATTCACCCCTCCACTTT.